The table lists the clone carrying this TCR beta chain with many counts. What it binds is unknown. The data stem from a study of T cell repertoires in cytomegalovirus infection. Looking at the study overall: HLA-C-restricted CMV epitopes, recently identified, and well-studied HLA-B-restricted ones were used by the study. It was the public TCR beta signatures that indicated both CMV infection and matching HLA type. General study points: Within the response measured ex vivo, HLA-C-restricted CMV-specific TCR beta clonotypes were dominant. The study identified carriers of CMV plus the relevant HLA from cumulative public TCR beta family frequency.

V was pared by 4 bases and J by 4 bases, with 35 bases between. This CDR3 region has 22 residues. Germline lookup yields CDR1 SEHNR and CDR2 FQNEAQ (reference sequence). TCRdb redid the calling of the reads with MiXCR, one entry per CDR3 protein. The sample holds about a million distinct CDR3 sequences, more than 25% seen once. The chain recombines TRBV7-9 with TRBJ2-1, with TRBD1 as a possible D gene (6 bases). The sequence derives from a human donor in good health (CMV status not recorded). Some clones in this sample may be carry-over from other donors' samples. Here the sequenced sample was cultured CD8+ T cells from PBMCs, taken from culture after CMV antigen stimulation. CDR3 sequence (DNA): TGTGCCAGCAGCTCTGACCAGCGCCCCCGTTTTGGGACAATGAATTCGTACAATGAGCAGTTCTTC. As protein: CASSSDQRPRFGTMNSYNEQFF.